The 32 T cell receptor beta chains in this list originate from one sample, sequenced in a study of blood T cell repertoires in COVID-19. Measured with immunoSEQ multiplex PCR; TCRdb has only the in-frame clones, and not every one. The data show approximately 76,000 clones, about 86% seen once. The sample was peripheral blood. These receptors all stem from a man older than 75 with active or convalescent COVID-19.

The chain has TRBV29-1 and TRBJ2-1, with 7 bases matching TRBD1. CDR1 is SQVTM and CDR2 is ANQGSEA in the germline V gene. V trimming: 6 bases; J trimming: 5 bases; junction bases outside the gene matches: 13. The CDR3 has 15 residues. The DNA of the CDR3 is TGCAGCGTCATCGACAGGGAAGCCTACAACAATGAGCAGTTCTTC. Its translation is CSVIDREAYNNEQFF.

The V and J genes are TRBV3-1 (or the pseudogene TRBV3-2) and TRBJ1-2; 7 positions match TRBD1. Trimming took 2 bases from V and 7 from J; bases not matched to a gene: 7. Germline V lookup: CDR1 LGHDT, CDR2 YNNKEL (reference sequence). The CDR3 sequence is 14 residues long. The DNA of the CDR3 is TGTGCCAGCAGCCAACGACAGGGTACGAGTGGCTACACCTTC. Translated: CASSQRQGTSGYTF.

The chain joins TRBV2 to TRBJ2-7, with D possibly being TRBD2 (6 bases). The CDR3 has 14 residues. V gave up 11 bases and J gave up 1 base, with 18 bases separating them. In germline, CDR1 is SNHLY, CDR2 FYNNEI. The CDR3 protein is CASEVGTPSYEQYF. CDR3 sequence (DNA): TGTGCCTCCGAAGTGGGGACTCCTTCCTACGAGCAGTACTTC.

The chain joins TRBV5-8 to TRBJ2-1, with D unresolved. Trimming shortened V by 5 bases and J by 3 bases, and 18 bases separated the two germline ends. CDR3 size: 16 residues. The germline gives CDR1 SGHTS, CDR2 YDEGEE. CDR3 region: CASSSRSSSLYNEQFF. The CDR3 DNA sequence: TGTGCCAGCAGTTCCCGAAGTAGCAGCCTCTACAATGAGCAGTTCTTC.

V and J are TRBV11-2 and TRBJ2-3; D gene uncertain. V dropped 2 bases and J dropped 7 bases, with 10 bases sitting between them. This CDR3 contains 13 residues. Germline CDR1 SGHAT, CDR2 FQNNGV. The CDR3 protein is CASSLLVENTQYF. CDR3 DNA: TGTGCCAGCAGCTTATTGGTAGAAAATACGCAGTATTTT.

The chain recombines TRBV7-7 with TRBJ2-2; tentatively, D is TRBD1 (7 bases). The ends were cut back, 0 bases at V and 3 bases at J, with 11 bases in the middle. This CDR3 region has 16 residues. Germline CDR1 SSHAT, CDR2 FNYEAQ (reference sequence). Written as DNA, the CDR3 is TGTGCCAGCAGCTTAGCGGGCAGGGGGGACACCGGGGAGCTGTTTTTT. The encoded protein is CASSLAGRGDTGELFF.

The CDR3 DNA is TGCAGCGTTGAAAGGTACAGGGGAGGCGAGACCCAGTACTTC. It translates to CSVERYRGGETQYF. The V call is TRBV29-1, the J call TRBJ2-5; weak D call: TRBD1 (7 bases). The germline gives CDR1 SQVTM, CDR2 ANQGSEA. Trimming cost V 2 bases and J 5 bases, with 15 bases left between them. The CDR3 sequence is 14 residues long.

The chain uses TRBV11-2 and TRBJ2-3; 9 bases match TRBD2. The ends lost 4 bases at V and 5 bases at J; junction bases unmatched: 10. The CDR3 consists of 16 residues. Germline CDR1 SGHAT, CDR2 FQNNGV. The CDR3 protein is CASSSSRGGRGDTQYF. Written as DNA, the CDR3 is TGTGCCAGCAGCTCATCCCGGGGCGGGAGGGGAGATACGCAGTATTTT.

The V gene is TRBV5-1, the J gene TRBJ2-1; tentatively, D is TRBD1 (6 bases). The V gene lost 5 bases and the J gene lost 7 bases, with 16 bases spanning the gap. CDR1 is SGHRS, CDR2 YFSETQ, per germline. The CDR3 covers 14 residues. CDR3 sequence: CASSQGTTWNEQFF. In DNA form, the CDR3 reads TGCGCCAGCAGTCAGGGGACCACGTGGAATGAGCAGTTCTTC. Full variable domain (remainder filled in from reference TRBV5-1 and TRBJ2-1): KAGVTQTPRYLIKTRGQQVTLSCSPISGHRSVSWYQQTPGQGLQFLFEYFSETQRNKGNFPGRFSGRQFSNSRSEMNVSTLELGDSALYLCASSQGTTWNEQFFGPGTRLTVL.

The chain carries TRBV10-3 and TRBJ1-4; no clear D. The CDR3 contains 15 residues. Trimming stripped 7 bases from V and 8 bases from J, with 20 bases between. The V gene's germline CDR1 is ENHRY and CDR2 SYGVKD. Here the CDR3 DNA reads TGTGCCATCAATTGGCCCCCCGAGACGGGAGAAAAACTGTTTTTT. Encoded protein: CAINWPPETGEKLFF.

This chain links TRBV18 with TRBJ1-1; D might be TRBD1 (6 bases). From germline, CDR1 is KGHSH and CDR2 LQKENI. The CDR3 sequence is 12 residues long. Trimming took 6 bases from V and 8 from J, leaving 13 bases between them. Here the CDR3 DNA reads TGTGCCAGCTCGTCCCCCGGGACAGAAGCTTTCTTT. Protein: CASSSPGTEAFF.

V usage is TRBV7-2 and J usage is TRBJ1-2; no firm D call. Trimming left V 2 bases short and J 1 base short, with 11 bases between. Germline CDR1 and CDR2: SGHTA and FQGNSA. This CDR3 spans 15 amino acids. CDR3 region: CASSLNAAVNYGYTF. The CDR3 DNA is TGTGCCAGCAGCTTAAATGCCGCAGTTAACTATGGCTACACCTTC. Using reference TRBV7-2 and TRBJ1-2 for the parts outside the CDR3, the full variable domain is GAGVSQSPSNKVTEKGKDVELRCDPISGHTALYWYRQSLGQGLEFLIYFQGNSAPDKSGLPSDRFSAERTGGSVSTLTIQRTQQEDSAVYLCASSLNAAVNYGYTFGSGTRLTVV.

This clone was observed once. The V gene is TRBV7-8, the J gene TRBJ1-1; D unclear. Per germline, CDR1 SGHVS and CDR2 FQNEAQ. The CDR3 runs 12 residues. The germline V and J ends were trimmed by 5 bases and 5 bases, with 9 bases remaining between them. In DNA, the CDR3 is TGTGCCAGCAGCCGCGGACTTACTGAAGCTTTCTTT. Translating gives CASSRGLTEAFF. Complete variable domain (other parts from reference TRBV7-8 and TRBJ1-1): GAGVSQSPRYKVAKRGQDVALRCDPISGHVSLFWYQQALGQGPEFLTYFQNEAQLDKSGLPSDRFFAERPEGSVSTLKIQRTQQEDSAVYLCASSRGLTEAFFGQGTRLTVV.

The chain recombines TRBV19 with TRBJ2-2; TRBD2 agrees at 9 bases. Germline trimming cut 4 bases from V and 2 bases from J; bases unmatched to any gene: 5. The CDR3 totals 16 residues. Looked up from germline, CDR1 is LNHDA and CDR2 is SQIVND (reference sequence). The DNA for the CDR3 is TGTGCCAGTAGTACGGGACTAGCTACAAACACCGGGGAGCTGTTTTTT. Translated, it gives CASSTGLATNTGELFF.

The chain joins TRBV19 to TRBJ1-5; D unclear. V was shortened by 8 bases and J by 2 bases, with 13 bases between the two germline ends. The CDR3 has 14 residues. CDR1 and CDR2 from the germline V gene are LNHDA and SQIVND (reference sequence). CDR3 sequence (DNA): TGTGCCAGTTCCGGGAGCTGGGGCAATCAGCCCCAGCATTTT. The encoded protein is CASSGSWGNQPQHF.

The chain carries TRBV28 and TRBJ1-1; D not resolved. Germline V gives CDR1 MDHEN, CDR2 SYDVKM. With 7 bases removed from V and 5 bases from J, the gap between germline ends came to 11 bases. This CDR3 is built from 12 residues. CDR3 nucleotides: TGTGCCAGCACAGGCAGTTTAACTGAAGCTTTCTTT. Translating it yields CASTGSLTEAFF.

DNA for the CDR3: TGTGCCAGCAGCGGGAACAGGGGCGCAACTAATGAAAAACTGTTTTTT. Its protein product is CASSGNRGATNEKLFF. The V gene is TRBV9, the J gene TRBJ1-4; 7 bases align to TRBD1. Trimming at V came to 3 bases and at J to 0 bases, leaving 5 bases not matched to a gene. Germline CDR1 reads SGDLS; CDR2 reads YYNGEE. This CDR3 comprises 16 residues.

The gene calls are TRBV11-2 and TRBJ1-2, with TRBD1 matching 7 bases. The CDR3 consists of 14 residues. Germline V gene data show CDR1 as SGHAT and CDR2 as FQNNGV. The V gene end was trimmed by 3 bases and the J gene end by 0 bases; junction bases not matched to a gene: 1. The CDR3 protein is CASSFDRANYGYTF. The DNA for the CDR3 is TGTGCCAGCAGCTTCGACAGGGCTAACTATGGCTACACCTTC.

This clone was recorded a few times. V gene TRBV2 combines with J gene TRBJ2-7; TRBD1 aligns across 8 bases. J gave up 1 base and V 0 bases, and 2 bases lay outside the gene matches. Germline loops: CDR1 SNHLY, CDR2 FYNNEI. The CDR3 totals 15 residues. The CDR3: CASSEARTGSYEQYF. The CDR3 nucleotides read TGTGCCAGCAGTGAAGCCCGGACAGGGTCCTACGAGCAGTACTTC.

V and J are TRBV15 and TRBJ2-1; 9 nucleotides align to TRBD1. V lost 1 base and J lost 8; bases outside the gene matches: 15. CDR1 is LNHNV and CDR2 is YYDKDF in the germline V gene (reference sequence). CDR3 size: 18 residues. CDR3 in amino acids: CATSRVLTGTGRYDEQFF. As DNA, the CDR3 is TGTGCCACCAGCAGAGTACTGACCGGGACAGGGAGGTACGATGAGCAGTTCTTC.

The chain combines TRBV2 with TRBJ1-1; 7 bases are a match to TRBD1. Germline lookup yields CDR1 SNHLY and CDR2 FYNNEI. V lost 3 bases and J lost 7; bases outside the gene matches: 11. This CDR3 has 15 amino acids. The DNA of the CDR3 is TGTGCCAGCAGTGAGAAGGGGGCAGGGACCCTTGAAGCTTTCTTT. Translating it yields CASSEKGAGTLEAFF. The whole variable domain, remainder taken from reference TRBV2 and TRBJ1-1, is EPEVTQTPSHQVTQMGQEVILRCVPISNHLYFYWYRQILGQKVEFLVSFYNNEISEKSEIFDDQFSVERPDGSNFTLKIRSTKLEDSAMYFCASSEKGAGTLEAFFGQGTRLTVV.

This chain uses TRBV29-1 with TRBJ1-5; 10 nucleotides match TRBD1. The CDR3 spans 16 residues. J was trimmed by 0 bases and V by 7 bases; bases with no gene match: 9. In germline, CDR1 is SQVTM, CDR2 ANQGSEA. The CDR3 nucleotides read TGCAGCGATGCGGACAGGGGGAATCATAGCAATCAGCCCCAGCATTTT. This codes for CSDADRGNHSNQPQHF.

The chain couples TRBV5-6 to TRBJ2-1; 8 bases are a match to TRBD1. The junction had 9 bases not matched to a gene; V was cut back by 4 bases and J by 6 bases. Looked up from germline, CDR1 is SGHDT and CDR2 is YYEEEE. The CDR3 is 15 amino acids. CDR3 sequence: CASSLPDRASNEQFF. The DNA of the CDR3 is TGTGCCAGCAGCCTCCCGGACAGGGCCTCCAATGAGCAGTTCTTC.

In DNA, the CDR3 is TGTGCCAGCTCACCACCGATAGGCACAGATACGCAGTATTTT. This gives the protein CASSPPIGTDTQYF. The chain is built from TRBV18 and TRBJ2-3; D uncertain. Looked up from germline, CDR1 is KGHSH and CDR2 is LQKENI. V shed 0 bases and J shed 1 base, with 5 bases lying between them. The CDR3 has 14 amino acids.

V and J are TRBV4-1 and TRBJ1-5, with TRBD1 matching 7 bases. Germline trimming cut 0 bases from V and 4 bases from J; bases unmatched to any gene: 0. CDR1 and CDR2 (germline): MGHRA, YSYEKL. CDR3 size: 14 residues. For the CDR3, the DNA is TGCGCCAGCAGCCAAGACAGGGGGAATCAGCCCCAGCATTTT. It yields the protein CASSQDRGNQPQHF.

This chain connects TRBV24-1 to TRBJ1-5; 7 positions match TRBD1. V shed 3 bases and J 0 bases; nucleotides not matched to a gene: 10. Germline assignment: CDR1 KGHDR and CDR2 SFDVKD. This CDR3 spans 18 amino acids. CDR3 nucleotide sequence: TGTGCCACCAGTGATATCAACAGGGGCGTTTATAGCAATCAGCCCCAGCATTTT. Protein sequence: CATSDINRGVYSNQPQHF.

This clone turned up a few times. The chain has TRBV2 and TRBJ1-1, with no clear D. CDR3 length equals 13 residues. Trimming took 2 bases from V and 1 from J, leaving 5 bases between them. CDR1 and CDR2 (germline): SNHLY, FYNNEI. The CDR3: CASSEQQNTEAFF. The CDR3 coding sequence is TGTGCCAGCAGTGAACAACAGAACACTGAAGCTTTCTTT.

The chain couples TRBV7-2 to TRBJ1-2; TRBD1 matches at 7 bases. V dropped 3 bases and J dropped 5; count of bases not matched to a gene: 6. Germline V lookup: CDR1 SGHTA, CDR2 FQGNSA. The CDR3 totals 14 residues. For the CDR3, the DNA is TGTGCCAGCAGCTTCCAGGGGGAAGGGTATGGCTACACCTTC. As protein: CASSFQGEGYGYTF. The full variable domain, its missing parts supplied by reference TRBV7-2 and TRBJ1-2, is GAGVSQSPSNKVTEKGKDVELRCDPISGHTALYWYRQSLGQGLEFLIYFQGNSAPDKSGLPSDRFSAERTGGSVSTLTIQRTQQEDSAVYLCASSFQGEGYGYTFGSGTRLTVV.

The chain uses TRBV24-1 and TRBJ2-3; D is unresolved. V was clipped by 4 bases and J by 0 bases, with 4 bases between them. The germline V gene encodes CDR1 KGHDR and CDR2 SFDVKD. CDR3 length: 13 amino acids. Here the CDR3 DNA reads TGTGCCACCAGTGACGGGAGCACAGATACGCAGTATTTT. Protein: CATSDGSTDTQYF.

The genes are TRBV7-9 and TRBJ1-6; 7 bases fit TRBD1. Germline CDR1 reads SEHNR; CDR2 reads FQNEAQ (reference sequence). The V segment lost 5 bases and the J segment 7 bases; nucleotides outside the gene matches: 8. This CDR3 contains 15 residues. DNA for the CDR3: TGTGCCAGCAGCCGCTCCGGGACAGAAAATTCACCCCTCCACTTT. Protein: CASSRSGTENSPLHF.

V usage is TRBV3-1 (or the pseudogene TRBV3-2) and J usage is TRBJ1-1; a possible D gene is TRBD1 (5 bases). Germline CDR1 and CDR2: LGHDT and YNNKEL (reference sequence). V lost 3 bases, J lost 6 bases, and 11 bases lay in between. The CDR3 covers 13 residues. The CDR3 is CASSHSRGPEAFF. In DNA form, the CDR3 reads TGTGCCAGCAGCCACTCGCGGGGACCTGAAGCTTTCTTT.

CDR3 nucleotide sequence: TGTGCCAGTGCCGGGACAGGGAGTCAGCCCCAGCATTTT. Translated, it gives CASAGTGSQPQHF. This chain connects TRBV19 to TRBJ1-5; the match to TRBD1 covers 9 bases. The length of the CDR3 is 13 residues. Germline trimming cut 8 bases from V and 6 bases from J; bases unmatched to any gene: 5. CDR1 and CDR2 from the germline V gene are LNHDA and SQIVND (reference sequence).